Here is one T cell receptor (beta chain) with its context. What it recognizes is unknown. This record belongs to a study of cytomegalovirus exposure and HLA in healthy donors. V shed 7 bases and J shed 3 bases, with 15 bases lying between them. This CDR3 region has 14 residues. Germline V CDR1 and CDR2: SGHAT, FQNNGV. The PCR employed 60 Vbeta primers together with 13 Jbeta primers. Sequenced by immunoSEQ multiplex PCR; TCRdb stores in-frame clones only, minus some. This sample yields 150,000 to 200,000 clones, of which about four fifths are seen a single time; about 1.8% belongs to the top ten. Study-level findings and limits: After further analysis at a later stage, roughly 16,000 TCR beta sequences were associated with HLA alleles at 0.05 false discovery rate. In vitro data verified a few CMV-associated chains as specific for CMV antigens.

V and J are TRBV11-2 and TRBJ1-1; D gene ambiguous. The TCR sequence derives from a woman between 18 and 29 years old in good health and CMV-seronegative. Sequencing was performed on PBMCs. CDR3 loop: CASTHDVAHTEAFF. The DNA of the CDR3 is TGTGCCAGCACCCACGACGTAGCCCACACTGAAGCTTTCTTT.